This T cell receptor (beta chain) originates from a study of cytomegalovirus exposure and HLA in healthy donors. Notes on the study in general: The study put some 160 TCR beta chains on its list as cytomegalovirus-associated. Among CMV-associated TCR beta chains, most appeared HLA-restricted in a later analysis.

From germline, CDR1 is SQVTM and CDR2 ANQGSEA. V was pared by 6 bases and J by 2 bases, with 12 bases of the junction left unmatched. The CDR3 has 15 amino acids. PCR primers comprised 60 Vbeta and 13 Jbeta primers. TCRdb's copy holds only in-frame clones and misses some; the assay was immunoSEQ multiplex PCR. The data contain 150,000 to 200,000 clones, around 84% of them singletons. A remark on this clone: No antigen is known for it.

The source is a woman in her forties in good health and CMV-seronegative. The chain carries TRBV29-1 and TRBJ1-1, with 7 bases matching TRBD1. Sequenced: PBMCs. The CDR3 loop reads CSVPERGPPNTEAFF. The CDR3, as DNA: TGCAGCGTCCCTGAGAGGGGGCCGCCAAACACTGAAGCTTTCTTT.